Listed here is a single T cell receptor (beta chain). At one boundary the junction diverges from the germline segment, which might be a read error. This specimen belongs to a study of tumor-infiltrating lymphocytes in primary liver carcinoma. TCR beta cDNA was prepared out of about 530 ng total RNA by means of a constant-region primer. Three rounds of nested multiplex PCR with slightly modified ARM-PCR produced TCR beta libraries. The two initial PCR rounds, ten to eleven cycles each, used TRBV1-TRBV30 forward and C-beta reverse primers. TCRdb analysed the multiplex PCR reads with MiXCR anew, one entry per CDR3 protein. The table lists approximately 190,000 distinct CDR3 sequences, around four fifths of them singletons, with around 18% in the top ten. Germline V gene lookup returns CDR1 SGHRS and CDR2 YFSETQ. There are 13 residues in the CDR3. RNA and DNA were co-extracted from approximately 20-30 mg of unsorted bulk tissue.

The sequenced sample was tumor tissue from primary liver carcinoma. V gene TRBV5-1 combines with J gene TRBJ2-4; perhaps TRBD1 as D (6 bases). The TCR was taken from a man aged 35 to 55 with primary liver carcinoma and hepatitis B virus infection. CDR3 sequence: CASSLDQRDIQYF. The CDR3 nucleotides read TGCGCCAGCAGCTTAGACCAGAGGGACATTCAGTATTTC.